Sequencing of this TCR beta chain was carried out in a study of blood T cell repertoires in COVID-19. Study at large: In each case, the material was cDNA or gDNA derived from T cells, B-cell-depleted T cells, or PBMCs.

Original methodology: How many nucleated cells were present was estimated from reference gene primer amplification. TCRdb keeps only in-frame clones here, not all; method: immunoSEQ multiplex PCR. That table gives V, J and clone size, and the DNA gave D and trimming. The data contain a few hundred thousand clones, approximately 81% of them seen just once; the ten biggest clones take up less than 5%. This CDR3 spans 14 amino acids. The germline gives CDR1 SGHAT, CDR2 FQDESV (reference sequence). V shed 3 bases and J 1 base; nucleotides not matched to a gene: 3. This sequence joins TRBV11-1 and TRBJ2-7; TRBD1 aligns across 7 bases. The TCR sequence derives from a man aged 55 to 70 with acute or convalescent COVID-19. The sample taken for sequencing was peripheral blood. The CDR3 bases are TGTGCCAGCAGCTTTGCAGGGGGATCCTACGAGCAGTACTTC. The encoded protein is CASSFAGGSYEQYF.